These 26 T cell receptor beta chains were sequenced from one sample in a study of T cell responses to AZD1222 COVID-19 vaccine. Profiling relied on immunoSEQ multiplex PCR, and the TCRdb table lists in-frame clones only, not all of them. The profile shows about 110,000 clones, about 85% of them singletons. This sample comprised peripheral blood, obtained on day 0 of AZD1222 vaccination. These receptors were obtained from an adult in good health.

The chain links TRBV7-8 to TRBJ2-7; D remains unclear. Trimming stripped 1 base from V and 6 bases from J, with 22 bases between. The germline V gene has CDR1 SGHVS and CDR2 FQNEAQ. The CDR3 is 17 amino acids. The CDR3 spells CASSLVYPATGSGEQYF. CDR3 coding DNA: TGTGCCAGCAGCTTAGTCTACCCTGCGACGGGTTCGGGCGAGCAGTACTTC.

The rearrangement uses TRBV5-1 and TRBJ1-6; D not certain. Per germline, CDR1 SGHRS and CDR2 YFSETQ. Trimming took 0 bases from V and 5 from J, leaving 15 bases between them. There are 17 residues in the CDR3. CDR3 nucleotide sequence: TGCGCCAGCAGCTTGGAAAGCCCCTCTGGCGATAATTCACCCCTCCACTTT. This sequence encodes CASSLESPSGDNSPLHF.

The V gene is TRBV6-5, the J gene TRBJ2-1; TRBD2 agrees at 8 bases. V gave up 6 bases and J gave up 13 bases; unmatched junction bases: 11. Germline V gene lookup returns CDR1 MNHEY and CDR2 SVGAGI. The CDR3 sequence is 13 residues long. In DNA, the CDR3 is TGTGCCAGCAGCCCGGGGGGGGGACTAGGCCAGTTCTTC. It is translated as CASSPGGGLGQFF.

The chain links TRBV28 to TRBJ1-6, with 7 bases fitting TRBD1. The CDR3 has 13 residues. V shed 6 bases, J shed 5 bases, and the junction held 1 base outside the gene matches. CDR1 and CDR2 (germline): MDHEN, SYDVKM. The CDR3 DNA sequence: TGTGCCAGCAGGGGACAGCATAATTCACCCCTCCACTTT. It codes for CASRGQHNSPLHF. Based on the CDR3 plus reference TRBV28 and TRBJ1-6, the full variable domain is DVKVTQSSRYLVKRTGEKVFLECVQDMDHENMFWYRQDPGLGLRLIYFSYDVKMKEKGDIPEGYSVSREKKERFSLILESASTNQTSMYLCASRGQHNSPLHFGNGTRLTVT.

The V gene is TRBV4-1, the J gene TRBJ2-2; the match to TRBD2 covers 12 bases. The CDR3 spans 20 residues. Trimming took 1 base from V and 0 from J; bases not matched to a gene: 9. The germline gives CDR1 MGHRA, CDR2 YSYEKL. The DNA for the CDR3 is TGCGCCAGCAGCCAAGTGAGCGGGCTAGCGGGGGGGCCGAACACCGGGGAGCTGTTTTTT. As protein: CASSQVSGLAGGPNTGELFF.

J is TRBJ1-1 and V is TRBV3-1 (or the pseudogene TRBV3-2); a possible D gene is TRBD1 (5 bases). Germline V gene data show CDR1 as LGHDT and CDR2 as YNNKEL (reference sequence). Trimming stripped 5 bases from V and 4 bases from J, with 17 bases between. The CDR3 sequence is 15 residues long. CDR3 bases: TGTGCCAGCAGCTACGAAGGGGCTTGGGGCACTGAAGCTTTCTTT. It encodes CASSYEGAWGTEAFF.

This clone appeared a single time. The chain links TRBV29-1 to TRBJ1-5, with D possibly TRBD1 on 5 matching bases. CDR1 and CDR2 (germline): SQVTM, ANQGSEA. V gave up 7 bases and J gave up 3 bases, with 13 bases separating them. This CDR3 spans 13 amino acids. CDR3 region: CSARDSNNQPQHF. CDR3 bases: TGCAGCGCGCGGGACTCCAACAATCAGCCCCAGCATTTT.

The chain links TRBV4-2 to TRBJ1-4; tentative D call: TRBD1 (6 bases). Germline V lookup: CDR1 LGHNA, CDR2 YNFKEQ. CDR3 length: 16 residues. Trimming removed 3 bases from V and 7 bases from J, with 18 bases in between. In nucleotides, the CDR3 is TGTGCCAGCAGCCAGCCCGACAGGCCGATGGGTGAAAAACTGTTTTTT. Translated, it gives CASSQPDRPMGEKLFF.

V gene TRBV11-2 combines with J gene TRBJ2-3; D gene uncertain. Looked up from germline, CDR1 is SGHAT and CDR2 is FQNNGV. The CDR3 loop spans 14 amino acids. Trimming shortened V by 1 base and J by 4 bases, and 9 bases separated the two germline ends. The CDR3 DNA reads as TGTGCCAGCAGCTTAGGGGCTGGGGCAGATACGCAGTATTTT. Its translation is CASSLGAGADTQYF.

This clone was observed a single time. The chain has TRBV11-2 and TRBJ2-3; possible D gene TRBD1, 6 bases. Germline V gene sequence: CDR1 SGHAT, CDR2 FQNNGV. The germline V and J ends were trimmed by 1 base and 5 bases, with 10 bases remaining between them. This CDR3 has 14 amino acids. CDR3 in amino acids: CASSLGQEVDTQYF. Written as DNA, the CDR3 is TGTGCCAGCAGCTTAGGACAGGAGGTAGATACGCAGTATTTT. The full variable domain, with the rest looked up from reference TRBV11-2 and TRBJ2-3, is EAGVAQSPRYKIIEKRQSVAFWCNPISGHATLYWYQQILGQGPKLLIQFQNNGVVDDSQLPKDRFSAERLKGVDSTLKIQPAKLEDSAVYLCASSLGQEVDTQYFGPGTRLTVL.

This clone showed up just once. This chain connects TRBV6-2 or TRBV6-3 to TRBJ1-2; no firm D call. Germline CDR1 MNHEY, CDR2 SVGEGT. The CDR3 extends over 14 amino acids. V lost 0 bases and J 4 bases, leaving 9 bases between the germline ends. The CDR3 reads CASSYSASSYGYTF. DNA for the CDR3: TGTGCCAGCAGTTACTCCGCCTCAAGCTATGGCTACACCTTC.

This chain uses TRBV4-2 with TRBJ2-1; 7 positions agree with TRBD1. Losses at the gene ends were 1 base for V and 8 bases for J; bases not matched to a gene: 5. The CDR3 is 14 amino acids. The germline V gene encodes CDR1 LGHNA and CDR2 YNFKEQ. CDR3 sequence reads: CASSQAGGQDEQFF. DNA for the CDR3: TGTGCCAGCAGCCAAGCAGGGGGTCAGGATGAGCAGTTCTTC.

This clone was observed a few times. The genes are TRBV4-1 and TRBJ2-1; 12 bases fit TRBD1. Unmatched junction bases numbered 4, after V lost 8 bases and J lost 8 bases. CDR3 length equals 13 residues. CDR1 and CDR2 (germline): MGHRA, YSYEKL. This CDR3 reads CASQGTGGDEQFF. CDR3 nucleotide sequence: TGCGCCAGCCAAGGGACAGGGGGCGATGAGCAGTTCTTC.

The V gene is TRBV7-2, the J gene TRBJ2-1, with 11 bases matching TRBD2. The germline V gene has CDR1 SGHTA and CDR2 FQGNSA. Trimming removed 3 bases from V and 9 bases from J; junction bases left unmatched: 10. This CDR3 is built from 16 residues. This CDR3 is CASSFLLAGGLGEQFF. The CDR3 coding sequence is TGTGCCAGCAGCTTCCTCTTAGCGGGGGGGCTCGGTGAGCAGTTCTTC.

The genes are TRBV2 and TRBJ1-2; D possibly corresponds to TRBD1 (5 bases). V gave up 5 bases and J gave up 6 bases, with 10 bases separating them. The germline V gene encodes CDR1 SNHLY and CDR2 FYNNEI. This CDR3 has 12 amino acids. CDR3 residues: CASSSDINGYTF. DNA for the CDR3: TGTGCCAGCAGTTCGGACATAAATGGCTACACCTTC.

The rearrangement joins TRBV2 to TRBJ1-4; unclear D gene. The germline V and J ends were trimmed by 5 bases and 0 bases, with 10 bases remaining between them. CDR1 is SNHLY and CDR2 is FYNNEI in the germline V gene. The CDR3 sequence is 15 residues long. This chain's CDR3 is CASSWTEPTNEKLFF. Written as DNA, the CDR3 is TGTGCCAGCAGTTGGACGGAACCAACTAATGAAAAACTGTTTTTT.

The CDR3, as DNA: TGTGCCAGCAGGCGCGACAGGGGATTTTACTACGAGCAGTACTTC. Translation gives CASRRDRGFYYEQYF. J is TRBJ2-7 and V is TRBV28; TRBD1 agrees at 8 bases. After removal of 6 bases from V and 3 bases from J, the junction contained 10 bases not matched to a gene. Looked up from germline, CDR1 is MDHEN and CDR2 is SYDVKM. This CDR3 comprises 15 residues.

This rearrangement joins TRBV28 to TRBJ1-2; weak D call: TRBD1 (5 bases). The germline V gene has CDR1 MDHEN and CDR2 SYDVKM. The CDR3 contains 14 residues. The ends were cut back, 7 bases at V and 4 bases at J, with 16 bases in the middle. CDR3 in amino acids: CASISFRAPYGYTF. In DNA, the CDR3 is TGTGCCAGCATTTCCTTCAGGGCTCCCTATGGCTACACCTTC.

This clone showed up just once. V gene TRBV18 combines with J gene TRBJ1-2; 7 bases match TRBD1. Germline CDR1 KGHSH, CDR2 LQKENI. With V trimmed by 3 bases and J by 6 bases, 10 bases remained unmatched. The CDR3 covers 15 residues. Here the CDR3 reads CASSPSLDRVDGYTF. CDR3 bases: TGTGCCAGCTCACCTAGCCTCGACAGGGTGGATGGCTACACCTTC.

This clone came up a few times. This rearrangement joins TRBV27 to TRBJ2-1; D gene ambiguous. CDR3 length: 12 amino acids. Germline-derived CDR1 and CDR2 are MNHEY and SMNVEV (reference sequence). V lost 2 bases to trimming and J lost 7 bases, with 6 bases between them. The CDR3 is CASSLGGNEQFF. The CDR3 DNA sequence: TGTGCCAGCAGTTTAGGTGGTAATGAGCAGTTCTTC.

V gene TRBV4-1 combines with J gene TRBJ2-3; TRBD2 might be the D (5 bases). Germline-derived CDR1 and CDR2 are MGHRA and YSYEKL. Trimming left V 4 bases short and J 6 bases short, with 11 bases between. The CDR3 contains 13 residues. CDR3 nucleotide sequence: TGCGCCAGCAGCCTCATGACGGGGGATACGCAGTATTTT. It translates to CASSLMTGDTQYF.

This clone was seen only once. The chain has TRBV3-1 (or the pseudogene TRBV3-2) and TRBJ2-7, with 8 nucleotides matching TRBD1. V dropped 3 bases and J dropped 6; count of bases not matched to a gene: 10. The CDR3 covers 15 residues. Germline lookup yields CDR1 LGHDT and CDR2 YNNKEL (reference sequence). The CDR3 DNA sequence: TGTGCCAGCAGCCATTCGGGGACAGGTGCGAGCGAGCAGTACTTC. Translation gives CASSHSGTGASEQYF.

This clone was counted once. This sequence joins TRBV2 and TRBJ2-7, with D possibly called TRBD1 or TRBD2 (5 bases each). This CDR3 is 13 amino acids long. Germline V CDR1 and CDR2: SNHLY, FYNNEI. The CDR3 DNA is TGTGCAACCAACCGGGACGGAACCTACGAGCAGTACTTC. The encoded protein is CATNRDGTYEQYF.

This clone was counted a single time. This chain joins TRBV7-2 and TRBJ1-6, with 9 bases aligning to TRBD1. The length of the CDR3 is 16 residues. Per germline, CDR1 SGHTA and CDR2 FQGNSA. The junction had 11 bases not matched to a gene; V was cut back by 5 bases and J by 9 bases. CDR3 protein: CASSPGQGNRGSPLHF. For the CDR3, the DNA is TGTGCCAGCAGCCCGGGACAGGGTAATCGGGGTTCACCCCTCCACTTT.

The chain uses TRBV6-5 and TRBJ1-2; D call uncertain. This CDR3 is built from 16 residues. CDR1 MNHEY and CDR2 SVGAGI come from the germline V gene. V was cut by 0 bases and J by 0 bases, with 11 bases left in between. The CDR3 sequence: CASSYSNPGSNYGYTF. In DNA, the CDR3 is TGTGCCAGCAGTTACTCGAATCCCGGCTCTAACTATGGCTACACCTTC.

V is TRBV7-9 and J is TRBJ1-3; D is undetermined. The germline gives CDR1 SEHNR, CDR2 FQNEAQ (reference sequence). V lost 6 bases, J lost 0 bases, and 12 bases lay in between. The CDR3 length is 15 residues. The CDR3 loop reads CASSRTATSGNTIYF. The CDR3 coding sequence is TGTGCCAGCAGTCGGACGGCAACCTCTGGAAACACCATATATTTT. Using reference TRBV7-9 and TRBJ1-3 for the parts outside the CDR3, the full variable domain is DTGVSQNPRHKITKRGQNVTFRCDPISEHNRLYWYRQTLGQGPEFLTYFQNEAQLEKSRLLSDRFSAERPKGSFSTLEIQRTEQGDSAMYLCASSRTATSGNTIYFGEGSWLTVV.